This T cell receptor beta chain was sequenced during a study of cytomegalovirus exposure and HLA in healthy donors. General study findings and limits: Among immune exposure information, only CMV serostatus was available.

PCR employed 60 Vbeta and 13 Jbeta primers. Some clones are missing from TCRdb's copy, which holds only in-frame ones; the method was immunoSEQ multiplex PCR. Found here are 130,000 to 150,000 clones, 65% to 80% of them singletons; the top ten hold approximately 8.3%. A word on this clone: Its antigen is undetermined.

The V segment lost 3 bases and the J segment 10 bases; nucleotides outside the gene matches: 8. Germline CDR1 and CDR2: GTSNPN and SVGIG (reference sequence). The CDR3 runs 14 residues. The sequencing sample was made of PBMCs. This receptor was taken from a woman aged 50 to 60 in good health and CMV-seropositive. This chain uses TRBV30 with TRBJ1-6; TRBD1 agrees at 8 bases. CDR3 DNA sequence: TGTGCCTGGAGCGTACGACAGGGGTGGTCACCCCTCCACTTT. Encoded protein: CAWSVRQGWSPLHF.